Included here is one T cell receptor (beta chain) sequence, with context. The antigen is not known. The data derive from a study of cytotoxic CD8 clonotypes in ibrutinib-treated CLL. In the study overall: Among responders, roughly 24 were partial and 2 complete; after median roughly 68 months, approximately 15 stayed remitted and some 12 progressed. Notes on the study in general: Public clonotypes proved infrequent, and on treatment they shrank or remained steady. Age-matched healthy donor levels were exceeded by baseline clonality, which tracked circulating CD8+ T-cell counts.

CDR1 and CDR2 from the germline V gene are LGHNA and YNFKEQ. CDR3 length: 13 amino acids. V was pared by 6 bases and J by 0 bases, with 6 bases between. The protocol was immunoSEQ multiplex PCR, while the TCRdb copy is restricted to in-frame clones and leaves out a portion. This sample has 35,000 to 50,000 clones, with 55% to 75% found just once. V and J are TRBV4-2 and TRBJ1-3; D unclear. The input for sequencing was PBMCs, taken after 12 months of ibrutinib treatment. The sequence derives from a human donor with chronic lymphocytic leukemia. As DNA, the CDR3 is TGTGCCAGCAGTTCCCCCTCTGGAAACACCATATATTTT. Its protein product is CASSSPSGNTIYF.